The entry that follows covers one T cell receptor beta chain sequence. Its antigen is not known. This sample is drawn from a study of memory CD4+ T cells and cytomegalovirus serostatus. Study background: This sample comes from healthy Belgian adults, roughly nine CMV seropositive, around 26 seronegative. The study, taken as a whole, reports: About two fifths of the roughly 150 known CMV-associated TCRbeta sequences appeared in CD4+ memory. Suggested: most of the CMV-linked TCR signature lies in CD4+ memory cells.

Single viable CD3+CD4+CD8-CD45RO+ cells were sorted as the memory CD4+ T cells. After thawing, CD4+ T cells were positively selected. This CDR3 spans 16 amino acids. The germline V gene encodes CDR1 MNHNS and CDR2 SASEGT. V lost 2 bases and J lost 6; bases outside the gene matches: 9. Repertoires were generated with immunoSEQ multiplex PCR, while TCRdb's copy carries only in-frame clones and drops some. The sample lists 70,000 to 90,000 clones, around 78% occurring once. This chain uses TRBV6-1 with TRBJ2-7, with 11 nucleotides matching TRBD2. The receptor's source is an adult in good health and CMV-seropositive. Source material: memory CD4+ T cells from blood. CDR3 sequence reads: CASSERGLAAVGEQYV. Written as DNA, the CDR3 is TGTGCCAGCAGTGAACGGGGACTAGCGGCCGTAGGCGAGCAGTACGTC.